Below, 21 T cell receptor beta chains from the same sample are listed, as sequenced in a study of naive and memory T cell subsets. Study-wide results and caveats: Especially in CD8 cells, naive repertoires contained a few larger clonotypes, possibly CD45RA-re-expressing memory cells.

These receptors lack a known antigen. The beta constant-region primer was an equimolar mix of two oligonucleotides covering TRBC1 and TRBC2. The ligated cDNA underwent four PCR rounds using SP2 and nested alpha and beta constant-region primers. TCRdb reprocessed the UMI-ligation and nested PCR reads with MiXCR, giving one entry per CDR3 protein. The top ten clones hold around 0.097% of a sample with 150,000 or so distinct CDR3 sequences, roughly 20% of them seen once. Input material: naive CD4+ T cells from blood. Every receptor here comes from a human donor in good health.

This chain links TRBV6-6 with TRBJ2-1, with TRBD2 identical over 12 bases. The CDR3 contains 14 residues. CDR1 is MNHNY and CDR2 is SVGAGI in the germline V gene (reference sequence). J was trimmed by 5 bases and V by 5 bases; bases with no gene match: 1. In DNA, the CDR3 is TGTGCCAGCAGTGGACTAGCGGGAAACAATGAGCAGTTCTTC. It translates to CASSGLAGNNEQFF.

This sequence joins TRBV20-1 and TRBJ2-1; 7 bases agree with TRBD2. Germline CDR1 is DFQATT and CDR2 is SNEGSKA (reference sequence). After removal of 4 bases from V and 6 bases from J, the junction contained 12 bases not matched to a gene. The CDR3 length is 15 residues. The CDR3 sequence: CSATGREHRGNEQFF. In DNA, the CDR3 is TGCAGTGCTACGGGGCGGGAGCATCGTGGCAATGAGCAGTTCTTC.

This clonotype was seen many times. CDR3 region: CSATSTDTQYF. In DNA form, the CDR3 reads TGCAGTGCAACTTCCACAGATACGCAGTATTTT. The chain uses TRBV20-1 and TRBJ2-3, with D uncertain. Trimming took 6 bases from V and 2 from J, leaving 6 bases between them. Germline CDR1 and CDR2: DFQATT and SNEGSKA (reference sequence). This CDR3 has 11 amino acids.

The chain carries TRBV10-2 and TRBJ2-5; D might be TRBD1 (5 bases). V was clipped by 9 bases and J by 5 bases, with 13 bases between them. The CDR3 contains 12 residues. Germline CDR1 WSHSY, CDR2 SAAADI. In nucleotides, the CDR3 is TGCGCCAGTAGGGGTACGCTGGAGACCCAGTACTTC. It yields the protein CASRGTLETQYF.

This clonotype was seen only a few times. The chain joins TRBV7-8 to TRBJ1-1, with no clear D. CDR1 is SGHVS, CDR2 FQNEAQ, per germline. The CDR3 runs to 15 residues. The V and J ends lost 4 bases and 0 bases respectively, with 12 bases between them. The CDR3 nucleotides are TGTGCCAGCAGCTCCCGGACGGGGATGAACACTGAAGCTTTCTTT. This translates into CASSSRTGMNTEAFF.

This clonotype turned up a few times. Written as DNA, the CDR3 is TGTGCCAGCAGTGACCAGGGGCAATTCACCGGGGAGCTGTTTTTT. Protein sequence: CASSDQGQFTGELFF. The J gene is TRBJ2-2, the V gene TRBV2; TRBD1 is a possible D gene (6 bases). The CDR3 is 15 residues long. Germline values: CDR1 SNHLY, CDR2 FYNNEI. Trimming took 3 bases from V and 4 from J, leaving 12 bases between them.

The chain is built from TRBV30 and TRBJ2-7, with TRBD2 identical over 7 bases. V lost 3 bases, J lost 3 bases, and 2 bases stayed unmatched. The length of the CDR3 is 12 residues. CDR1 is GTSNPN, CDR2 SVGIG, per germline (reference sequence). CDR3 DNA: TGTGCCTGGAGCCCGGGGGGCTACGAGCAGTACTTC. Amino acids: CAWSPGGYEQYF. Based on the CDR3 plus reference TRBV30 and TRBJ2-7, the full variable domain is SQTIHQWPATLVQPVGSPLSLECTVEGTSNPNLYWYRQAAGRGLQLLFYSVGIGQISSEVPQNLSASRPQDRQFILSSKKLLLSDSGFYLCAWSPGGYEQYFGPGTRLTVT.

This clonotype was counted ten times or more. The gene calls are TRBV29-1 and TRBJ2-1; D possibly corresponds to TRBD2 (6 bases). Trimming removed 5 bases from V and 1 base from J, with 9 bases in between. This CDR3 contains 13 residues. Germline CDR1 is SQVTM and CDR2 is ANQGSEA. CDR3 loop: CSVRRESYNEQFF. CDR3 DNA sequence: TGCAGCGTTCGGAGGGAATCCTACAATGAGCAGTTCTTC.

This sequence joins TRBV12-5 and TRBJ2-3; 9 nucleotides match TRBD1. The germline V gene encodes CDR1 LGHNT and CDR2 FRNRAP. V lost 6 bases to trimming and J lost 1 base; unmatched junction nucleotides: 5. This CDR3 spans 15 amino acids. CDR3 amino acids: CASGYGTGRTDTQYF. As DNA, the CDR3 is TGTGCTAGTGGCTACGGGACAGGGCGCACAGATACGCAGTATTTT.

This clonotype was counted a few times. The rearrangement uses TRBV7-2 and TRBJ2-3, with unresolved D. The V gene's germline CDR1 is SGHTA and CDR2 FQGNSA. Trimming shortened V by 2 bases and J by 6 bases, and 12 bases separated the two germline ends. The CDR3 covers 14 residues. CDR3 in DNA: TGTGCCAGCAGCTTATACTATCAGGCGGATACGCAGTATTTT. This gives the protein CASSLYYQADTQYF.

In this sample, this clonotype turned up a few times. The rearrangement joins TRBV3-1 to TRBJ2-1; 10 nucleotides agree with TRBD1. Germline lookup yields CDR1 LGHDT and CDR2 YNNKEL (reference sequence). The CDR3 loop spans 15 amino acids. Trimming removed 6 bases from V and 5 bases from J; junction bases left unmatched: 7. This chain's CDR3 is CASSGTGDWNNEQFF. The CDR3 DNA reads TGTGCCAGCAGTGGGACAGGGGATTGGAACAATGAGCAGTTCTTC.

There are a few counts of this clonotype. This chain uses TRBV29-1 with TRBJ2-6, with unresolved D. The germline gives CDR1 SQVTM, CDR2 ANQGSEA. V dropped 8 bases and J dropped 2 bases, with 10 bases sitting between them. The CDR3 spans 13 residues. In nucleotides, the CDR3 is TGCAGCACAAGGACGGCTGGGGCCAACGTCCTGACTTTC. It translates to CSTRTAGANVLTF.

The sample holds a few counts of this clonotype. The chain's CDR3 is CASRPQGVRNQPQHF. The CDR3 DNA sequence: TGTGCCAGCAGACCCCAGGGCGTCCGAAATCAGCCCCAGCATTTT. The rearrangement links TRBV6-2 or TRBV6-3 to TRBJ1-5, with D possibly being TRBD1 (5 bases). The CDR3 totals 15 residues. V was cut by 6 bases and J by 4 bases, with 16 bases left in between. Germline V CDR1 and CDR2: MNHEY, SVGEGT.

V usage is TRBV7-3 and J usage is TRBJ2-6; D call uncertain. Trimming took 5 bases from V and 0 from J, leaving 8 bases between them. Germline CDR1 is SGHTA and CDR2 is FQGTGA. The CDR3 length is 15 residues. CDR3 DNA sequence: TGTGCCAGCAGCCAACACAGCTCTGGGGCCAACGTCCTGACTTTC. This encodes CASSQHSSGANVLTF. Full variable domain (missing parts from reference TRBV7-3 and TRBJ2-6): GAGVSQTPSNKVTEKGKYVELRCDPISGHTALYWYRQSLGQGPEFLIYFQGTGAADDSGLPNDRFFAVRPEGSVSTLKIQRTERGDSAVYLCASSQHSSGANVLTFGAGSRLTVL.

CDR3: CASSTIAGVETQYF. For the CDR3, the DNA is TGTGCCAGCAGTACTATAGCGGGTGTGGAGACCCAGTACTTC. The chain carries TRBV6-2 or TRBV6-3 and TRBJ2-5, with 7 bases lining up with TRBD2. The J segment lost 5 bases and the V segment lost 5 bases, leaving 8 bases of the junction unmatched. The CDR3 has 14 amino acids. Germline CDR1 is MNHEY and CDR2 is SVGEGT.

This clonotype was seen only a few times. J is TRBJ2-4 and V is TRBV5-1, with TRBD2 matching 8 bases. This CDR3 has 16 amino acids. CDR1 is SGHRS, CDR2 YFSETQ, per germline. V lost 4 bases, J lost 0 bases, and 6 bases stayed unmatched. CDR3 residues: CASSATSGLAKNIQYF. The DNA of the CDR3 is TGCGCCAGCAGCGCTACTAGCGGTCTAGCCAAAAACATTCAGTACTTC.

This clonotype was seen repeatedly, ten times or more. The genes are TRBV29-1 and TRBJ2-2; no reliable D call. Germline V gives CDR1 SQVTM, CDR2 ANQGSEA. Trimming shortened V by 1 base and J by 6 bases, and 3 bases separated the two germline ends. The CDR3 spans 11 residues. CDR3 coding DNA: TGCAGCGTTGAAGGGTCCGGGGAGCTGTTTTTT. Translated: CSVEGSGELFF.

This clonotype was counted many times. The CDR3 loop reads CSALEVPGTSVTDTQYF. The CDR3 DNA reads as TGCAGTGCCCTAGAGGTCCCCGGGACTAGCGTCACAGATACGCAGTATTTT. This rearrangement joins TRBV20-1 to TRBJ2-3; 10 nucleotides line up with TRBD2. The CDR3 loop spans 17 amino acids. After removal of 6 bases from V and 2 bases from J, the junction contained 14 bases not matched to a gene. The germline gives CDR1 DFQATT, CDR2 SNEGSKA (reference sequence).

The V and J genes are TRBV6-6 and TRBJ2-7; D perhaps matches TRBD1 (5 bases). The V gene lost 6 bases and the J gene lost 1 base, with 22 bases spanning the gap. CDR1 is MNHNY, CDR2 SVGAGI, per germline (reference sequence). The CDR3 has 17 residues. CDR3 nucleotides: TGTGCCAGCAGGAGACCCCAACAGGACGGCCTTTCCTACGAGCAGTACTTC. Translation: CASRRPQQDGLSYEQYF.

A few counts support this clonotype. The CDR3 nucleotides read TGTGCCAGCAGTTTGCGACTATCCTACGAGCAGTACTTC. The encoded protein is CASSLRLSYEQYF. This sequence joins TRBV2 and TRBJ2-7, with D perhaps TRBD2 (5 bases). The CDR3 extends over 13 amino acids. Germline V gene sequence: CDR1 SNHLY, CDR2 FYNNEI. V shed 5 bases and J shed 1 base, with 9 bases lying between them.

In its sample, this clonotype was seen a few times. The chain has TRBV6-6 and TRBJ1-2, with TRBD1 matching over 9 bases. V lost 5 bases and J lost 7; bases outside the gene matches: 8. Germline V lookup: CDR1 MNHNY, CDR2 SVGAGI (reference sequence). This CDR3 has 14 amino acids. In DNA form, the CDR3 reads TGTGCCAGCAGTGTACAGGGGGCTGGAGGTGGCTACACCTTC. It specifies CASSVQGAGGGYTF.